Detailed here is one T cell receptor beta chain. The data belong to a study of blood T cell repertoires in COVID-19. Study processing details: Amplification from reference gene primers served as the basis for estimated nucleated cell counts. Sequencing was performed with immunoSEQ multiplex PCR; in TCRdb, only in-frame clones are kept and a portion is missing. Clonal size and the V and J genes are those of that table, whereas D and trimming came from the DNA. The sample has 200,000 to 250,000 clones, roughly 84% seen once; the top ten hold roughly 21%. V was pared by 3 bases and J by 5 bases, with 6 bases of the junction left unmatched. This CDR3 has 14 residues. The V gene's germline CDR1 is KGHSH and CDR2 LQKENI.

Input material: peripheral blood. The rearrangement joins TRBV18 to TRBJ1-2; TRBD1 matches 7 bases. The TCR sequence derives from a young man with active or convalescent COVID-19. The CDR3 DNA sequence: TGTGCCAGCTCACCGAATGGGGGACAGTATGGCTACACCTTC. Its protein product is CASSPNGGQYGYTF.